This T cell receptor beta chain appears in the sequencing data of a study of cytomegalovirus exposure and HLA in healthy donors. Study findings and constraints: Highest at DRB1 and lowest at HLA-C, TCR association rates differed among HLA loci in a later analysis. Most TCR sequences showed up rarely, but some public TCRs showed up in many donors. V- and J-gene trimming in TCR beta was tied to a missense DCLRE1C variant by an analysis performed later.

The PCR was carried out with 60 Vbeta primers and 13 Jbeta primers. The data were produced by immunoSEQ multiplex PCR, yet TCRdb's version contains in-frame clones alone and is incomplete. The sample table sets out about 200,000 clones. Losses at the gene ends were 2 bases for V and 6 bases for J; bases not matched to a gene: 3. CDR1 and CDR2 (germline): MNHEY, SMNVEV (reference sequence). CDR3 size: 15 residues. In regard to this clone: Antigen: not known.

Input material: PBMCs. The chain joins TRBV27 to TRBJ2-1; 11 bases are shared with TRBD2. This clonotype was sampled from a girl aged 2-15 years in good health and CMV-seropositive. CDR3 in amino acids: CASSLGTSGVNEQFF. DNA for the CDR3: TGTGCCAGCAGTTTAGGGACTAGCGGTGTCAATGAGCAGTTCTTC.